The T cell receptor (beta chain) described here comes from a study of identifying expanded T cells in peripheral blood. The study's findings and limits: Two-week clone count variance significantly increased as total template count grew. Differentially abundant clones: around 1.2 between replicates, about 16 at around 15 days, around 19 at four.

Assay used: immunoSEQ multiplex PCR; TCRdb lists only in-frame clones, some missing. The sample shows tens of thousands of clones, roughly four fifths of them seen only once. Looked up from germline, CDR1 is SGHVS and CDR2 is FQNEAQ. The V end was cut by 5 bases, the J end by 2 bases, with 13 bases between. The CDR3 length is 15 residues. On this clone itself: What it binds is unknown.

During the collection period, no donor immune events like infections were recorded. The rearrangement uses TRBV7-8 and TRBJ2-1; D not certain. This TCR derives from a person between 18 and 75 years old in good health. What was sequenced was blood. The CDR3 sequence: CASSRVPFPYNEQFF. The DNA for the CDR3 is TGTGCCAGCAGCCGGGTCCCGTTCCCCTACAATGAGCAGTTCTTC.